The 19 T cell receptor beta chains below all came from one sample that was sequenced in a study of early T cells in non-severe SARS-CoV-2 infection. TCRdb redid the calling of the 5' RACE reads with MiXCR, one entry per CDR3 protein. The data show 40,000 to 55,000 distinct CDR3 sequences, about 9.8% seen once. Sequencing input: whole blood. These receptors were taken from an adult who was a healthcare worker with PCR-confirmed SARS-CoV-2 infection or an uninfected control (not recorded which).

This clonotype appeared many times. The CDR3 nucleotides are TGTGCCAGCAGCAGCCGGGCCCAGGGGGACATTCAGTACTTC. Translated, it gives CASSSRAQGDIQYF. The gene calls are TRBV12-3 or TRBV12-4 and TRBJ2-4, with TRBD1 identical over 7 bases. The CDR3 length is 14 residues. V lost 6 bases to trimming and J lost 8 bases; unmatched junction nucleotides: 10.

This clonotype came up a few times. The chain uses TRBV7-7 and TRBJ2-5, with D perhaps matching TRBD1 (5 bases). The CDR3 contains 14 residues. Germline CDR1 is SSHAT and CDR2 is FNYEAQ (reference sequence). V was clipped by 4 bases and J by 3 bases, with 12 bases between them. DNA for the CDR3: TGTGCCAGCAGCTCGGAAGCGACAGAAGAGACCCAGTACTTC. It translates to CASSSEATEETQYF.

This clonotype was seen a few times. CDR3 sequence: CSALYRVGGTEAFF. Here the CDR3 DNA reads TGCAGTGCTTTATACAGGGTCGGAGGCACTGAAGCTTTCTTT. The chain couples TRBV20-1 to TRBJ1-1; D is perhaps TRBD1 (6 bases). V dropped 5 bases and J dropped 4 bases, with 17 bases sitting between them. CDR1 is DFQATT, CDR2 SNEGSKA, per germline (reference sequence). There are 14 residues in the CDR3.

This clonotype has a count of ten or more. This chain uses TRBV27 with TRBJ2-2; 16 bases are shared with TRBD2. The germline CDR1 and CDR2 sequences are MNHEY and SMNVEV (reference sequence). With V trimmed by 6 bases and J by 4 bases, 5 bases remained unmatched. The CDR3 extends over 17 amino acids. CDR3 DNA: TGTGCCAGCAGGGGACTAGCGGGAGGGCCCCTCACCGGGGAGCTGTTTTTT. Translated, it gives CASRGLAGGPLTGELFF.

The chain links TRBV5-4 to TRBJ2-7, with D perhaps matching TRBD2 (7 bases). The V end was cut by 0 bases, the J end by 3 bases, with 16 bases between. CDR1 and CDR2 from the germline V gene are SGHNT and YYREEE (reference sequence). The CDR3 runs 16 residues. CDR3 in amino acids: CASSLAGRGGGYEQYF. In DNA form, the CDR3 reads TGTGCCAGCAGCTTGGCAGGCCGGGGAGGGGGCTACGAGCAGTACTTC.

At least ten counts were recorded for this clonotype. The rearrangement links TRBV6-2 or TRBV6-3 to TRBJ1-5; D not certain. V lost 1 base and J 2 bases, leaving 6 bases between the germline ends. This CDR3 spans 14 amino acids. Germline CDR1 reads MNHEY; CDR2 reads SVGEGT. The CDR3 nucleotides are TGTGCCAGCAGTTACTGGGGTGGCAATCAGCCCCAGCATTTT. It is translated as CASSYWGGNQPQHF.

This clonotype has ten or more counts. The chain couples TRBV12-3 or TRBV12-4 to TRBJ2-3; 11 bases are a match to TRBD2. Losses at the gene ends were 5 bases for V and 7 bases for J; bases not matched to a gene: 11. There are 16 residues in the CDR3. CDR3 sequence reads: CASSTGTSGSVYTQYF. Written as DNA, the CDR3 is TGTGCCAGCAGTACCGGGACTAGCGGCTCGGTATATACGCAGTATTTT.

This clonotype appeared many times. The CDR3: CASSSAPYQPQHF. For the CDR3, the DNA is TGTGCCAGCAGTTCGGCCCCCTATCAGCCCCAGCATTTT. This chain links TRBV12-3 or TRBV12-4 with TRBJ1-5; D unresolved. The CDR3 loop spans 13 amino acids. V dropped 4 bases and J dropped 5 bases, with 9 bases sitting between them.

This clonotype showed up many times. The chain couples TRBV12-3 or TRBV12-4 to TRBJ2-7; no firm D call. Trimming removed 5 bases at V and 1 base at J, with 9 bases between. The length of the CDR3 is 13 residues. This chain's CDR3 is CASSPGPSYEQYF. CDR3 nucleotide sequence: TGTGCCAGCAGTCCCGGGCCTTCCTACGAGCAGTACTTC.

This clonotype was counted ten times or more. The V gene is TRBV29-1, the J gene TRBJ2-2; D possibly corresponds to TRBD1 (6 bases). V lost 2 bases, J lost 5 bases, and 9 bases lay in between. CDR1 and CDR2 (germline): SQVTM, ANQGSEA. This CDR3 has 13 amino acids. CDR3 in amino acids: CSVERTATGELFF. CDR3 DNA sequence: TGCAGCGTTGAAAGGACAGCAACCGGGGAGCTGTTTTTT.

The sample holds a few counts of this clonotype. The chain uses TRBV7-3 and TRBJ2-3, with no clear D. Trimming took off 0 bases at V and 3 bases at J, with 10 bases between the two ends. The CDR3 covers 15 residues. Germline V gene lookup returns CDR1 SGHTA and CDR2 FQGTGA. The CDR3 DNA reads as TGTGCCAGCAGCTTAACTGGGGATCGTACAGATACGCAGTATTTT. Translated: CASSLTGDRTDTQYF.

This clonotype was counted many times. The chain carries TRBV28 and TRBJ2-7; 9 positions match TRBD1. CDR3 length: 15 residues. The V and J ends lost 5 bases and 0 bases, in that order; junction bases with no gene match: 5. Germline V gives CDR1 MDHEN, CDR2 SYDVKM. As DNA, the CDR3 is TGTGCCAGCAGTCACAGGGGGCCAATCTCCTACGAGCAGTACTTC. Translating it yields CASSHRGPISYEQYF.

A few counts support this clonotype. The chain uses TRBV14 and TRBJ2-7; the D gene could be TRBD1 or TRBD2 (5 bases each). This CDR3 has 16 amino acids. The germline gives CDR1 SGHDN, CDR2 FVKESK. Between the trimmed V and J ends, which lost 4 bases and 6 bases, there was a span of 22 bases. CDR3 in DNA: TGTGCCAGCAGCCCCTATATAGCCCGACATGGGGGCGAGCAGTACTTC. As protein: CASSPYIARHGGEQYF. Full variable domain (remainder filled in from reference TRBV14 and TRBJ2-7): EAGVTQFPSHSVIEKGQTVTLRCDPISGHDNLYWYRRVMGKEIKFLLHFVKESKQDESGMPNNRFLAERTGGTYSTLKVQPAELEDSGVYFCASSPYIARHGGEQYFGPGTRLTVT.

CDR3 sequence (DNA): TGTGCCAGCAGCCAAGACAGGGGGGAATATGGCTACACCTTC. This codes for CASSQDRGEYGYTF. The rearrangement joins TRBV14 to TRBJ1-2, with 7 bases fitting TRBD1. This CDR3 is built from 14 residues. Per the germline V gene, CDR1 is SGHDN and CDR2 is FVKESK. V was clipped by 0 bases and J by 5 bases; unmatched bases: 3.

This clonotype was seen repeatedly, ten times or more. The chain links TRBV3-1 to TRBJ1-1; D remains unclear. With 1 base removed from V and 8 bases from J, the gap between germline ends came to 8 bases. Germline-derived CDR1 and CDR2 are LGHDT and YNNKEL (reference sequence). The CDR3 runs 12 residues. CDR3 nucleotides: TGTGCCAGCAGCCAAGTTTACGGGGAAGCTTTCTTT. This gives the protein CASSQVYGEAFF.

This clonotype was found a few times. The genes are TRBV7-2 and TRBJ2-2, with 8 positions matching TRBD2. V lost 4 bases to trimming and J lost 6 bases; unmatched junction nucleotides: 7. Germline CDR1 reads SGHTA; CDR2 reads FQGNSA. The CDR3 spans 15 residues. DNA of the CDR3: TGTGCCAGCAGCTCCCTCGGGGGGGTGGCCGGGGAGCTGTTTTTT. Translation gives CASSSLGGVAGELFF. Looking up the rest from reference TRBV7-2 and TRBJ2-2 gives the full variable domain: GAGVSQSPSNKVTEKGKDVELRCDPISGHTALYWYRQSLGQGLEFLIYFQGNSAPDKSGLPSDRFSAERTGGSVSTLTIQRTQQEDSAVYLCASSSLGGVAGELFFGEGSRLTVL.

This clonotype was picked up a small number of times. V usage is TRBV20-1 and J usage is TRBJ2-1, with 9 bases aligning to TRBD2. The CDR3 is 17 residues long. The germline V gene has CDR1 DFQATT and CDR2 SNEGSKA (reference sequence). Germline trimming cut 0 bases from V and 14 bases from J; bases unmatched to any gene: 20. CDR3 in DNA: TGCAGTGCTAGAGATGGGCGGGCTAGCGGGACCCATCCCGGGAAGTTCTTC. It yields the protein CSARDGRASGTHPGKFF.

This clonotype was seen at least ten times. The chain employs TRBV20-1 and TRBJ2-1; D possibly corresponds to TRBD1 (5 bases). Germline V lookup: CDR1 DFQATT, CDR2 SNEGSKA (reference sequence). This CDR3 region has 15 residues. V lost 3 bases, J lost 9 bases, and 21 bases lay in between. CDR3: CSASGAGNRPSEQFF. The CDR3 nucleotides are TGCAGTGCTAGTGGGGCAGGGAATCGGCCCAGTGAGCAGTTCTTC.

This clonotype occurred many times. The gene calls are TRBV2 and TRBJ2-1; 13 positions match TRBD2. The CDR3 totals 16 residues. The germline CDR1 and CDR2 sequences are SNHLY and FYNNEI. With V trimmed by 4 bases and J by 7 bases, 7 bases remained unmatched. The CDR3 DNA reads TGTGCCAGCAGTGTAAGACTAGCGGGAGGAGGTAATGAGCAGTTCTTC. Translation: CASSVRLAGGGNEQFF.